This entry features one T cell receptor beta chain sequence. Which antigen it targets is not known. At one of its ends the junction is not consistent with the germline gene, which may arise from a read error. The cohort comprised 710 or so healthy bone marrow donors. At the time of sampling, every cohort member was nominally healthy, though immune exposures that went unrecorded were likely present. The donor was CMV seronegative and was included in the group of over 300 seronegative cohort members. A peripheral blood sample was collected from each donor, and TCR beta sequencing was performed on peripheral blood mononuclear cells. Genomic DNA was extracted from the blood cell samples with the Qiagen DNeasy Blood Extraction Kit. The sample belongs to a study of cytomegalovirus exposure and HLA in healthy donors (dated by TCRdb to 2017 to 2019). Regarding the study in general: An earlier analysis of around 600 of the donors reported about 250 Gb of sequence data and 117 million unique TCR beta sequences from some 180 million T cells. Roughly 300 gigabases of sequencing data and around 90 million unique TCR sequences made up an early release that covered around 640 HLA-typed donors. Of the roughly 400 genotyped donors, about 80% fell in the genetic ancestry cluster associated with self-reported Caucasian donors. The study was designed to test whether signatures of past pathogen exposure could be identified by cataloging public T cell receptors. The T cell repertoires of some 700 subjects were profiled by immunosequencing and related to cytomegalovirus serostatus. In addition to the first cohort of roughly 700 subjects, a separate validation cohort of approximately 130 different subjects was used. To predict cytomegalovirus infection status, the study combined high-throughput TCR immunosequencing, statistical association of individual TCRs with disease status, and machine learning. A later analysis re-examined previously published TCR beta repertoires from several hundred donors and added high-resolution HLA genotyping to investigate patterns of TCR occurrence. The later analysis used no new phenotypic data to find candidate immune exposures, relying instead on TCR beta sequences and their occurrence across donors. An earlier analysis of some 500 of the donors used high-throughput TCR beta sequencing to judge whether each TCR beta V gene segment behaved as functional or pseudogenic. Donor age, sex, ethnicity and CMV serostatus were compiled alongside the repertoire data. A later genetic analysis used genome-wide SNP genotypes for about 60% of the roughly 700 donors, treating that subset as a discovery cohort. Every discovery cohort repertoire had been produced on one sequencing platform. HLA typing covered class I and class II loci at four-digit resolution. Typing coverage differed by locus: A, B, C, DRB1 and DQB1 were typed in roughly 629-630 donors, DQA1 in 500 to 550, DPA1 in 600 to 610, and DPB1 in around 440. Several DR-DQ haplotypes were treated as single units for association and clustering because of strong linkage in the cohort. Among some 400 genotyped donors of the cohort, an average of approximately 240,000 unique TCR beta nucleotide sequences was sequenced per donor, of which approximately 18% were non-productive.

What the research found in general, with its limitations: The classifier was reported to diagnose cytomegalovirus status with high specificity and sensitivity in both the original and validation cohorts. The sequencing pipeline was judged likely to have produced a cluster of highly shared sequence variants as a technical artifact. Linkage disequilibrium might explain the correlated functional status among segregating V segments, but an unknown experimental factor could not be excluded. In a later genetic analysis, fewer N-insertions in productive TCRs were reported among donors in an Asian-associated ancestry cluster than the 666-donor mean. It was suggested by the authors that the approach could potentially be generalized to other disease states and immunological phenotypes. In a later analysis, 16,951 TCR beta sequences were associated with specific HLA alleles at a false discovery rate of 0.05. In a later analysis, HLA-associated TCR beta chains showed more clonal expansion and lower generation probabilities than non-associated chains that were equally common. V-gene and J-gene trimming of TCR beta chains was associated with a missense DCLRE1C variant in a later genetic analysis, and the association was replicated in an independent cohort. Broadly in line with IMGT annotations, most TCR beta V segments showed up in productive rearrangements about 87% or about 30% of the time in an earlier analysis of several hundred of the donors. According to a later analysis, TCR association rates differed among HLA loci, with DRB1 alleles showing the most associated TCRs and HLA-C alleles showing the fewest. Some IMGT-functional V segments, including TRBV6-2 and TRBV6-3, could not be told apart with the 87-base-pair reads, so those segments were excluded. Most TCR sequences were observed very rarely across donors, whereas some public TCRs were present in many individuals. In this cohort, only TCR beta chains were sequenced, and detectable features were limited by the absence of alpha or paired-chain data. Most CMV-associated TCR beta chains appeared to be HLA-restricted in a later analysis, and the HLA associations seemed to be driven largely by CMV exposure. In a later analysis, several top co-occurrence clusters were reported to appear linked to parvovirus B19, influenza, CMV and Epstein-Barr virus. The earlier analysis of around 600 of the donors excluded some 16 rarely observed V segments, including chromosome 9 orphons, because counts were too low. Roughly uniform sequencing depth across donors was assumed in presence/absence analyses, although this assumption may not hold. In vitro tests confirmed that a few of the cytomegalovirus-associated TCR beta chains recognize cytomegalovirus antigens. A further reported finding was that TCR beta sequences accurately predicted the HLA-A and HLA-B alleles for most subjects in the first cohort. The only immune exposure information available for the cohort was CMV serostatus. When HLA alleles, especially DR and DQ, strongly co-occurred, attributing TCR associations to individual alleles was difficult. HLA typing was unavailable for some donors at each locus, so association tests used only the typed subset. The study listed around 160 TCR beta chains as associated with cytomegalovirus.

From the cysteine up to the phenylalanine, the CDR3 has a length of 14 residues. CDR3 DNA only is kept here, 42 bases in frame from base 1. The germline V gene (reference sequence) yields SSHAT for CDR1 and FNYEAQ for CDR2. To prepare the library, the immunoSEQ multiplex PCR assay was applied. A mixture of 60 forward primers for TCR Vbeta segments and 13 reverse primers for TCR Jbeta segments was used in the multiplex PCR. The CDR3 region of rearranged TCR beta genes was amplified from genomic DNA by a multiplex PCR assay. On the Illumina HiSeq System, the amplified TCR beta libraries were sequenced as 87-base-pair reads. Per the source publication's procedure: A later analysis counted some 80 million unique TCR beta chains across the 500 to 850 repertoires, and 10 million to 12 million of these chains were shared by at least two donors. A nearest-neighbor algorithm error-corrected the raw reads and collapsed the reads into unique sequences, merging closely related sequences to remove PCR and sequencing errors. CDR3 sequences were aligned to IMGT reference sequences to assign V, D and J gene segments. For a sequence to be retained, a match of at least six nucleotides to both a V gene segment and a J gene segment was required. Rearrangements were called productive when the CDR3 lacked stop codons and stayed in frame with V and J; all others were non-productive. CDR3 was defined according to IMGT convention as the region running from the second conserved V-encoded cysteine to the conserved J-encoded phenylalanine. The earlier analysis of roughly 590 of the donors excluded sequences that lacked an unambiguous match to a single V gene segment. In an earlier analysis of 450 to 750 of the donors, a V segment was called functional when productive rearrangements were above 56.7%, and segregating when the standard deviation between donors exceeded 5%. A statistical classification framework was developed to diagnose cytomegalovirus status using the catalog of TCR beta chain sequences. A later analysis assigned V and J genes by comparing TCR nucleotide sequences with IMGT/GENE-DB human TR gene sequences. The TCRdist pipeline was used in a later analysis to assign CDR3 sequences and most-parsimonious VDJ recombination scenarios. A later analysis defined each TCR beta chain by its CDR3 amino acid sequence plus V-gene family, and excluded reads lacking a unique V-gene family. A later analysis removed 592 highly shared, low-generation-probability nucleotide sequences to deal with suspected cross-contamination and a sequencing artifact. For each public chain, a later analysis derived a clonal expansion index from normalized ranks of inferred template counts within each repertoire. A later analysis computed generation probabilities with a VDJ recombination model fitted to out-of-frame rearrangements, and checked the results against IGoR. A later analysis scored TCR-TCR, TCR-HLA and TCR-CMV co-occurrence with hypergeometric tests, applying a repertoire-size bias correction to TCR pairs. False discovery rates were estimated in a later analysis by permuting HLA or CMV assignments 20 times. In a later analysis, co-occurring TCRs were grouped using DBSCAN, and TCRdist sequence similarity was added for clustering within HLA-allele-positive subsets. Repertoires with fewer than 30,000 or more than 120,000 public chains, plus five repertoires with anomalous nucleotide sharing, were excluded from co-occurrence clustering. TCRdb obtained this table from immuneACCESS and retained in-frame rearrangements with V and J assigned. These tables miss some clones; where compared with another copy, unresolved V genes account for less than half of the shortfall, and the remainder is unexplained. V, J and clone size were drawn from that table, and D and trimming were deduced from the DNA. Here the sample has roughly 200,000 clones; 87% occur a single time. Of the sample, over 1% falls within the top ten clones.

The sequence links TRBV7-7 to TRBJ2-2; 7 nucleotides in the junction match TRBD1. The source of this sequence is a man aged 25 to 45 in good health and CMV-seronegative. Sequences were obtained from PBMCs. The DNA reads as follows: TGTGCTAGCAGCCGGACAGGGAACACCGGGGAGCTGTTTTTT. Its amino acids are CASSRTGNTGELFF.